This passage covers 20 T cell receptor beta chains from one sample sequenced in a study of T cells expressing NK-cell markers. TCRdb re-analyzed the 5' RACE reads; it lists each CDR3 protein once, without DNA. The listing contains a few hundred thousand distinct CDR3 sequences. The sequencing sample was made of blood T cells: a sorted CD56 or NKG2C T cell subset, CD4+ or CD8+ T cells, or bulk PBMC T cells (not recorded which). These receptors all stem from a man aged 18-30 years in good health.

The rearrangement links TRBV14 to TRBJ2-1. The CDR3 extends over 12 amino acids. Per the germline V gene, CDR1 is SGHDN and CDR2 is FVKESK. CDR3 sequence: CASSQANWPQFF.

The chain uses TRBV28 and TRBJ2-6; no DNA is available, so the TRBD2 call from TCRdb remains unchecked. The CDR3 spans 17 residues. Germline V gives CDR1 MDHEN, CDR2 SYDVKM. The CDR3 here is CASSLVVGAPGANVLTF.

This rearrangement joins TRBV4-3 to TRBJ2-1. This CDR3 contains 16 residues. Germline CDR1 is LGHNA and CDR2 is YSLEER. Here the CDR3 reads CASSQEWQLVHNEQFF.

The V and J genes are TRBV7-2 and TRBJ2-7; TCRdb lists TRBD2, though no DNA is available to test this call. Per germline, CDR1 SGHTA and CDR2 FQGNSA. This CDR3 has 15 residues. This CDR3 reads CASSLSGDSSYEQYF.

V usage is TRBV29-1 and J usage is TRBJ2-7; TCRdb returns TRBD1, unconfirmable since there is no DNA. The length of the CDR3 is 13 residues. Germline V lookup: CDR1 SQVTM, CDR2 ANQGSEA. This CDR3 is CSALRDRAYEQYF.

The gene calls are TRBV5-1 and TRBJ2-6; lacking DNA, the TRBD1 call made by TCRdb goes unchecked. CDR1 SGHRS and CDR2 YFSETQ come from the germline V gene. This CDR3 spans 17 amino acids. CDR3 region: CASSPTGLHSGANVLTF.

The chain links TRBV6-5 to TRBJ1-1; TCRdb picks TRBD1, but there is no DNA to check that call. The germline V gene encodes CDR1 MNHEY and CDR2 SVGAGI. This CDR3 region has 14 residues. This chain's CDR3 is CASSLYGGGTEAFF.

This chain connects TRBV6-5 to TRBJ1-2; absent DNA, TCRdb's TRBD1 call cannot be checked. This CDR3 is built from 14 residues. CDR1 and CDR2 (germline): MNHEY, SVGAGI. Here the CDR3 reads CASSTWDRNYGYTF.

CDR3 region: CASSFYGGEQFF. The chain joins TRBV7-7 to TRBJ2-1. Germline values: CDR1 SSHAT, CDR2 FNYEAQ (reference sequence). The CDR3 totals 12 residues.

The CDR3 loop reads CSARDPTRVGTDTQYF. The V gene is TRBV20-1, the J gene TRBJ2-3; the D call of TRBD1 rests on TCRdb alone, since no DNA is present to check it. Germline values: CDR1 DFQATT, CDR2 SNEGSKA (reference sequence). The CDR3 contains 16 residues.

The rearrangement joins TRBV10-3 to TRBJ2-1; the TCRdb call, TRBD2, lacks DNA for checking. The CDR3 has 14 amino acids. Germline V gene data show CDR1 as ENHRY and CDR2 as SYGVKD. CDR3 in amino acids: CATERESSYNEQFF.

The V gene is TRBV5-1, the J gene TRBJ2-2; the D gene TCRdb calls, TRBD1, cannot be checked with no DNA. This CDR3 region has 15 residues. Germline V gives CDR1 SGHRS, CDR2 YFSETQ. The CDR3 spells CASSGGTRQTGELFF.

This chain connects TRBV21-1 to TRBJ1-2. TRBV21-1 is termed a pseudogene. The CDR3 consists of 14 residues. The CDR3: CASSNITSPFGYTF.

The chain recombines TRBV12-3 or TRBV12-4 with TRBJ2-2. The CDR3 contains 13 residues. CDR3 in amino acids: CASRTMSPGELFF.

CDR3 residues: CASSQGQLNYGYTF. The V gene is TRBV18, the J gene TRBJ1-2; TCRdb returns TRBD1, unconfirmable since there is no DNA. The CDR3 is 14 amino acids. Germline values: CDR1 KGHSH, CDR2 LQKENI.

The CDR3 loop is CASSQGPRDDGELFF. This chain joins TRBV4-2 and TRBJ2-2; the TRBD1 assignment by TCRdb is unverifiable without DNA. The V gene's germline CDR1 is LGHNA and CDR2 YNFKEQ. This CDR3 has 15 residues.

This chain uses TRBV6-2 or TRBV6-3 with TRBJ2-1; TCRdb reports TRBD2, a call that lacks DNA to check it against. Germline loops: CDR1 MNHEY, CDR2 SVGEGT. The CDR3 sequence is 20 residues long. CDR3 sequence reads: CASTPLPGLADLSSYNEQFF.

The gene calls are TRBV20-1 and TRBJ2-1; the D gene TCRdb calls, TRBD1, cannot be checked with no DNA. CDR1 DFQATT and CDR2 SNEGSKA come from the germline V gene (reference sequence). CDR3 size: 14 residues. CDR3 region: CSAPTAGQGNEQFF.

This chain uses TRBV19 with TRBJ2-4; TCRdb's D gene call, TRBD2, goes unchecked for lack of DNA. This CDR3 comprises 16 residues. Germline V gene sequence: CDR1 LNHDA, CDR2 SQIVND (reference sequence). The CDR3 here is CASSGLAGGPVGIQYF.

The chain carries TRBV5-1 and TRBJ1-4; without DNA, the TCRdb call of TRBD1 cannot be checked. The CDR3 length is 14 residues. Germline CDR1 SGHRS, CDR2 YFSETQ. CDR3 amino acids: CASSPLDRNEKLFF.